One and the same sample provided the 19 T cell receptor beta chains below, sequenced in a study of T cell responses to AZD1222 COVID-19 vaccine (dated by TCRdb to about 2021). What this sample's time point label stands for: about 28 days (+/-7) after the second vaccine dose. The library was produced with the immunoSEQ multiplex PCR assay. TCRdb took this table from immuneACCESS and kept in-frame rearrangements with V and J called. Such tables lack part of the clones; where checked against another copy, unresolved V genes explain under half of the gap, and the rest is unexplained. For this sample the table gives about 130,000 clones, of which around 90% were detected only once. 0.9% to 1.3% of the sample lies in the top ten. This material consisted of peripheral blood, taken 28 days after the second AZD1222 dose. These receptors were collected from an adult who received the AZD1222 COVID-19 vaccine.

The CDR3 loop reads CASSRDRGNSPLHF. The CDR3 region has the DNA TGTGCCAGTAGTAGGGACAGGGGGAATTCACCCCTCCACTTT. The chain carries TRBV19 and TRBJ1-6, with 11 bases fitting TRBD1. Per germline, CDR1 LNHDA and CDR2 SQIVND (reference sequence). The ends lost 4 bases at V and 7 bases at J; junction bases unmatched: 0. The CDR3 spans 14 residues.

The V and J genes are TRBV7-2 and TRBJ2-3; 8 positions agree with TRBD1. In germline, CDR1 is SGHTA, CDR2 FQGNSA. CDR3 length equals 15 residues. Trimming cost V 5 bases and J 0 bases; bases outside gene matches: 4. The CDR3 DNA sequence: TGTGCCAGCAGCGGACAGGGCTCAAGCACAGATACGCAGTATTTT. Translation gives CASSGQGSSTDTQYF.

The CDR3 DNA follows: TGTGCCAGCAGTTTGATTAGCCGAGAGACCCAGTACTTC. It yields the protein CASSLISRETQYF. This chain connects TRBV12-3 or TRBV12-4 to TRBJ2-5; D gene ambiguous. The CDR3 totals 13 residues. Deletions cut 3 bases from V and 4 bases from J, with 9 bases between.

The V call is TRBV9, the J call TRBJ2-7, with TRBD1 matching 9 bases. This CDR3 is built from 14 residues. The ends lost 4 bases at V and 3 bases at J; junction bases unmatched: 5. Germline-derived CDR1 and CDR2 are SGDLS and YYNGEE. Written as DNA, the CDR3 is TGTGCCAGCAGCCCGGACAGGGGACGCTACGAGCAGTACTTC. Translation gives CASSPDRGRYEQYF.

This sequence joins TRBV20-1 and TRBJ2-5; D may match TRBD1 or TRBD2 (5 bases each). This CDR3 comprises 14 residues. Per germline, CDR1 DFQATT and CDR2 SNEGSKA (reference sequence). V dropped 3 bases and J dropped 5 bases, with 16 bases sitting between them. CDR3 coding DNA: TGCAGTGCTAGTATGTGGGGCTCGGGGGAGACCCAGTACTTC. Residues: CSASMWGSGETQYF.

The chain links TRBV29-1 to TRBJ2-1; 9 positions match TRBD2. Losses at the gene ends were 4 bases for V and 6 bases for J; bases not matched to a gene: 4. Germline CDR1 and CDR2: SQVTM and ANQGSEA. The CDR3 contains 13 residues. The CDR3 sequence is CSVVGLASNEQFF. The DNA for the CDR3 is TGCAGCGTTGTGGGACTAGCCTCCAATGAGCAGTTCTTC.

The J gene is TRBJ2-1, the V gene TRBV7-2; 7 bases are a match to TRBD2. The CDR3 covers 14 residues. J was trimmed by 8 bases and V by 5 bases; bases with no gene match: 9. The germline CDR1 and CDR2 sequences are SGHTA and FQGNSA. CDR3 region: CASSEGLPGYEQFF. CDR3 nucleotide sequence: TGTGCCAGCAGCGAGGGACTACCTGGGTATGAGCAGTTCTTC.

The gene calls are TRBV27 and TRBJ1-3, with D possibly matching TRBD1 (5 bases). Trimming removed 3 bases at V and 4 bases at J, with 10 bases between. The CDR3 loop spans 14 amino acids. In germline, CDR1 is MNHEY, CDR2 SMNVEV (reference sequence). CDR3 residues: CASSFSGGGNTIYF. In nucleotides, the CDR3 is TGTGCCAGCAGTTTTTCCGGGGGAGGAAACACCATATATTTT.

The chain has TRBV6-6 and TRBJ2-1, with D uncertain. The CDR3 spans 11 residues. Trimming left V 4 bases short and J 9 bases short, with 7 bases between. Per the germline V gene, CDR1 is MNHNY and CDR2 is SVGAGI (reference sequence). The CDR3 loop is CASSSLIEQFF. CDR3 nucleotide sequence: TGTGCCAGCAGTTCCTTAATTGAGCAGTTCTTC.

The V and J genes are TRBV9 and TRBJ2-2, with 7 bases identical to TRBD2. This CDR3 spans 18 amino acids. V was pared by 4 bases and J by 5 bases, with 17 bases of the junction left unmatched. Germline V gene data show CDR1 as SGDLS and CDR2 as YYNGEE. The chain's CDR3 is CASSPPLREGLSTGELFF. The CDR3 region has the DNA TGTGCCAGCAGCCCCCCGTTGAGGGAGGGCCTTTCGACCGGGGAGCTGTTTTTT.

The rearrangement links TRBV19 to TRBJ1-5; 8 positions match TRBD1. This CDR3 is 15 amino acids long. V gave up 6 bases and J gave up 3 bases; unmatched junction bases: 7. Germline lookup yields CDR1 LNHDA and CDR2 SQIVND (reference sequence). CDR3 coding DNA: TGTGCCAGTAGCGACGGACAGGGTTTCAATCAGCCCCAGCATTTT. Translated, it gives CASSDGQGFNQPQHF.

The chain links TRBV19 to TRBJ1-5, with 10 bases matching TRBD1. CDR3 length: 17 residues. After removal of 5 bases from V and 6 bases from J, the junction contained 13 bases not matched to a gene. CDR1 and CDR2 from the germline V gene are LNHDA and SQIVND (reference sequence). The CDR3 protein is CASSSAGTGVGGQPQHF. In nucleotides, the CDR3 is TGTGCCAGTAGTTCGGCCGGGACAGGGGTAGGGGGTCAGCCCCAGCATTTT.

CDR3 in DNA: TGCAGCGCTCGTACCGGGACAGGGGGCGGAGAGACCCAGTACTTC. This translates into CSARTGTGGGETQYF. The chain combines TRBV29-1 with TRBJ2-5; 12 bases are a match to TRBD1. Germline assignment: CDR1 SQVTM and CDR2 ANQGSEA. V shed 7 bases and J 4 bases; nucleotides not matched to a gene: 10. CDR3 length equals 15 residues.

The CDR3 spells CAWSPQDTIYF. CDR3 bases: TGTGCCTGGAGTCCCCAAGACACCATATATTTT. V gene TRBV30 combines with J gene TRBJ1-3; D gene ambiguous. This CDR3 comprises 11 residues. Trimming removed 2 bases from V and 8 bases from J, with 7 bases in between. CDR1 is GTSNPN, CDR2 SVGIG, per germline (reference sequence). Variable domain in full (rest from reference TRBV30 and TRBJ1-3): SQTIHQWPATLVQPVGSPLSLECTVEGTSNPNLYWYRQAAGRGLQLLFYSVGIGQISSEVPQNLSASRPQDRQFILSSKKLLLSDSGFYLCAWSPQDTIYFGEGSWLTVV.

V is TRBV6-5 and J is TRBJ2-4; TRBD2 aligns across 7 bases. V gave up 2 bases and J gave up 0 bases; unmatched junction bases: 4. Germline V lookup: CDR1 MNHEY, CDR2 SVGAGI. This CDR3 is 16 amino acids long. In DNA, the CDR3 is TGTGCCAGCAGTTACCGGGGAGGGTTAGCCAAAAACATTCAGTACTTC. It yields the protein CASSYRGGLAKNIQYF.

The chain employs TRBV7-3 and TRBJ2-1; D uncertain. There are 15 residues in the CDR3. The germline V gene has CDR1 SGHTA and CDR2 FQGTGA. The V and J ends lost 4 bases and 0 bases respectively, with 10 bases between them. The CDR3 loop reads CASSSTPSSYNEQFF. As DNA, the CDR3 is TGTGCCAGCAGCTCGACCCCGAGCTCCTACAATGAGCAGTTCTTC.

The rearrangement links TRBV28 to TRBJ2-7; D tentatively reads TRBD1 or TRBD2 (5 bases each). The germline V and J ends were trimmed by 2 bases and 2 bases, with 10 bases remaining between them. Germline CDR1 and CDR2: MDHEN and SYDVKM. This CDR3 is 14 amino acids long. The CDR3 coding sequence is TGTGCCAGCAGTTTAGGGGGTCGGCCCTACGAGCAGTACTTC. Its translation is CASSLGGRPYEQYF.

As regards this clone: A junction boundary mismatches the germline segment, possibly from a read error. The chain joins TRBV7-2 to TRBJ2-7, with 7 bases matching TRBD1. The CDR3 is 13 amino acids. The germline V gene encodes CDR1 SGHTA and CDR2 FQGNSA. CDR3 region: CASSLPLPGQIFF. CDR3 DNA sequence: TGTGCCAGCAGCTTACCCCTCCCGGGACAGATCTTTTTC.

The rearrangement links TRBV9 to TRBJ2-5; 12 bases align to TRBD2. The germline V gene has CDR1 SGDLS and CDR2 YYNGEE. This CDR3 contains 14 residues. V was pared by 4 bases and J by 5 bases, with 3 bases of the junction left unmatched. CDR3 coding DNA: TGTGCCAGCAGCACGACTAGCGGGGGTGAGACCCAGTACTTC. As protein: CASSTTSGGETQYF.